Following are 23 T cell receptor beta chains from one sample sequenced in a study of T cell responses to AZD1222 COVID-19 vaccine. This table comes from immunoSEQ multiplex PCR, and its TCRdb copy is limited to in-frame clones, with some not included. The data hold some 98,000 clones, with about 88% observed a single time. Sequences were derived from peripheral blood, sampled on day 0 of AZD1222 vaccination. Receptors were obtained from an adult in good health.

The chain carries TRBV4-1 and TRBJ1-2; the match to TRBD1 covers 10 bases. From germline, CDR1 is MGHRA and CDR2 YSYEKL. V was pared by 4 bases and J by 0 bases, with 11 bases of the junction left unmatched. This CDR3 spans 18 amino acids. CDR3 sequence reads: CASSRSSGTGVTNYGYTF. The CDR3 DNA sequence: TGCGCCAGCAGCCGATCGTCCGGGACAGGGGTCACTAACTATGGCTACACCTTC.

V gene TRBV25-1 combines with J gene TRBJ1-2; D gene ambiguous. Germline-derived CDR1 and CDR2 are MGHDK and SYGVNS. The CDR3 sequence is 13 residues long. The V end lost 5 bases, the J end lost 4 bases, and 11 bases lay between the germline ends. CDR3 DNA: TGTGCCAGCAGTAACGAGGGAAGCTATGGCTACACCTTC. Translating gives CASSNEGSYGYTF.

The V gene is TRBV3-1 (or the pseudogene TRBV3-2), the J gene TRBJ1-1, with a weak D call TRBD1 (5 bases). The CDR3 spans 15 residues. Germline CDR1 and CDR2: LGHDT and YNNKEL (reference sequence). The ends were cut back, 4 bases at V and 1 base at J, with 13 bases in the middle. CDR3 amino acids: CASSPDPGRNTEAFF. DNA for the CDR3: TGTGCCAGCAGCCCAGATCCGGGACGGAACACTGAAGCTTTCTTT.

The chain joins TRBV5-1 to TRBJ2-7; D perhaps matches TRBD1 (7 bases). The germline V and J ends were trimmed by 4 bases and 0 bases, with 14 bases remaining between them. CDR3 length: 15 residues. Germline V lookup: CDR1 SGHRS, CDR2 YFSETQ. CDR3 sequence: CASSPGGLSSYEQYF. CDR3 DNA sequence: TGCGCCAGCAGCCCAGGGGGGTTGAGCTCCTACGAGCAGTACTTC.

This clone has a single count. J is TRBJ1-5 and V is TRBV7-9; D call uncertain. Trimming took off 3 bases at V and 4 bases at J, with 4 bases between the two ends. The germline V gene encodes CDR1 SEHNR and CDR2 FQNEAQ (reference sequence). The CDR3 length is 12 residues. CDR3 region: CASSLVNQPQHF. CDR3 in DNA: TGTGCCAGCAGCTTGGTGAATCAGCCCCAGCATTTT. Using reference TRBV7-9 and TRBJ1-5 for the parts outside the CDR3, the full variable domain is DTGVSQNPRHKITKRGQNVTFRCDPISEHNRLYWYRQTLGQGPEFLTYFQNEAQLEKSRLLSDRFSAERPKGSFSTLEIQRTEQGDSAMYLCASSLVNQPQHFGDGTRLSIL.

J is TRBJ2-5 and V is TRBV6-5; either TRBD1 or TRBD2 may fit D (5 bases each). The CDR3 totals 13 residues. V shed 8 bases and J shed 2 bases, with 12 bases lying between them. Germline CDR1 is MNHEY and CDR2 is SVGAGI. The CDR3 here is CASEGYYQETQYF. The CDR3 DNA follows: TGTGCCAGCGAGGGGTATTATCAAGAGACCCAGTACTTC.

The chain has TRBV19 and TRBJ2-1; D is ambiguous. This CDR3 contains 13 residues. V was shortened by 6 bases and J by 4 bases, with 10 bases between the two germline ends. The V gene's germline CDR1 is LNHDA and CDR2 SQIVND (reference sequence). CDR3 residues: CASRSTDYNEQFF. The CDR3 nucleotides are TGTGCCAGTAGATCCACAGATTACAATGAGCAGTTCTTC.

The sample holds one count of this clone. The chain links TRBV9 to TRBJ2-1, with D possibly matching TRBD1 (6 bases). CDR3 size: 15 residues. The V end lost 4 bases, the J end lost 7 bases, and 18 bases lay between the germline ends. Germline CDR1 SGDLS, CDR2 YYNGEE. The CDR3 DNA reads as TGTGCCAGCAGCCTCCCCCCACGACAGGATAATGAGCAGTTCTTC. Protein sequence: CASSLPPRQDNEQFF.

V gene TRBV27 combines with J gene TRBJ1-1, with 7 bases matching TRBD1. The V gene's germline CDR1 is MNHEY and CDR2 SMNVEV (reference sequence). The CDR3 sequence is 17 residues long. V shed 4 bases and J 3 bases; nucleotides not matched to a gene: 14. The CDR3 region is CASSSLSREGAYTEAFF. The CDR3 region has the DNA TGTGCCAGCAGTTCCCTCTCCAGGGAGGGGGCCTACACTGAAGCTTTCTTT.

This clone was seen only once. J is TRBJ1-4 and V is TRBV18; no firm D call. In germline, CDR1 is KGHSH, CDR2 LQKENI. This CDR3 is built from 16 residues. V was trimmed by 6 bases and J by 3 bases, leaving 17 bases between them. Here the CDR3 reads CASSATRGAANEKLFF. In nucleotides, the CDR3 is TGTGCCAGCTCGGCTACCCGGGGTGCAGCTAATGAAAAACTGTTTTTT.

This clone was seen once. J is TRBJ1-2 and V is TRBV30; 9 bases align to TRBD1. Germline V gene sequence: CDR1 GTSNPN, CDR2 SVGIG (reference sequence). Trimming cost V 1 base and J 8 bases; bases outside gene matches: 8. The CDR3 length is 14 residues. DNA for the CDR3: TGTGCCTGGAGTGAGGGGACAGGGCCGGGAGGCTACACCTTC. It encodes CAWSEGTGPGGYTF.

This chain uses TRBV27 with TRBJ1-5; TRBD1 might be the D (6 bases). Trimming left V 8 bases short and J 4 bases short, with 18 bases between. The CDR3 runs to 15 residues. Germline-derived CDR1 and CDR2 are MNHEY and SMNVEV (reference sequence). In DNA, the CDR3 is TGTGCCAGCCTACCCAGGGGCCGGTCAAATCAGCCCCAGCATTTT. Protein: CASLPRGRSNQPQHF.

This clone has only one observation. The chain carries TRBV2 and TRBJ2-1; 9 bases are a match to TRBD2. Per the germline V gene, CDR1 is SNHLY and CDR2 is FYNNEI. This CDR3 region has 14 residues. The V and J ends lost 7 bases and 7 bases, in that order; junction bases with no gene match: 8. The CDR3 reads CASTGLAVSNEQFF. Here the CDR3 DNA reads TGTGCCAGCACGGGACTAGCAGTTTCGAATGAGCAGTTCTTC. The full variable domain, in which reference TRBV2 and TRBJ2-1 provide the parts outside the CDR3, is EPEVTQTPSHQVTQMGQEVILRCVPISNHLYFYWYRQILGQKVEFLVSFYNNEISEKSEIFDDQFSVERPDGSNFTLKIRSTKLEDSAMYFCASTGLAVSNEQFFGPGTRLTVL.

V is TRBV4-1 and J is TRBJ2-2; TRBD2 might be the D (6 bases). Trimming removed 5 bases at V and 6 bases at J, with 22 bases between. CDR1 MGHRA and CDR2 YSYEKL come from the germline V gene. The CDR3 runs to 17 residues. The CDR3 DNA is TGCGCCAGCAGCGGAGGGGTGACTGTCGAAGGACCCGGGGAGCTGTTTTTT. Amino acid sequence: CASSGGVTVEGPGELFF.

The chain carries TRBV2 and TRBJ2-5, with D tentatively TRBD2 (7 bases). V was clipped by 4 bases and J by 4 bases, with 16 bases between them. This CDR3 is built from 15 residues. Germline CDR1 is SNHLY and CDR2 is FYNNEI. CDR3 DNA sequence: TGTGCCAGCAGTGCCGAGAGGGGGGGCGCAGAGACCCAGTACTTC. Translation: CASSAERGGAETQYF.

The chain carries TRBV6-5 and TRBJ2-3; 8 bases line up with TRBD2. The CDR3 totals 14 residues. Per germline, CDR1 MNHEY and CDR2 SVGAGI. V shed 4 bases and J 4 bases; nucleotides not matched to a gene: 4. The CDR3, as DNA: TGTGCCAGCAGTTTAGGACTAGCCGCAGATACGCAGTATTTT. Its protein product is CASSLGLAADTQYF.

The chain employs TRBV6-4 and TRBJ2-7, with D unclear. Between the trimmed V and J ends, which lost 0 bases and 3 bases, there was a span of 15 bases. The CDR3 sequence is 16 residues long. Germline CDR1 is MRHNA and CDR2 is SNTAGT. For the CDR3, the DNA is TGTGCCAGCAGTGACTCGTGGTGGGGAAGTCACTACGAGCAGTACTTC. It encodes CASSDSWWGSHYEQYF.

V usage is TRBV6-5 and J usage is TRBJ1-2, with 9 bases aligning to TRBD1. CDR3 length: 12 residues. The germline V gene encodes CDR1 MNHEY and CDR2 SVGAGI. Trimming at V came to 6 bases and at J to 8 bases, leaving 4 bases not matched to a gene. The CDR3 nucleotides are TGTGCCAGCAGAAGGACAGGGGAAGGCTACACCTTC. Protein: CASRRTGEGYTF.

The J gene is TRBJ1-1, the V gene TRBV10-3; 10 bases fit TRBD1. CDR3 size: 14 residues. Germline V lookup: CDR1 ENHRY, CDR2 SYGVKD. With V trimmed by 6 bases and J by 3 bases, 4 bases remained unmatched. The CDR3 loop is CAIRGQGRDTEAFF. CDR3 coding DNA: TGTGCCATCAGGGGACAGGGGCGGGACACTGAAGCTTTCTTT.

The CDR3 bases are TGTGCCAGTAGTAGGGGGGACCTTTCGAACACTGAAGCTTTCTTT. It codes for CASSRGDLSNTEAFF. The chain recombines TRBV19 with TRBJ1-1, with a possible D match to TRBD1 (5 bases). Trimming removed 4 bases from V and 1 base from J, with 13 bases in between. This CDR3 has 15 amino acids. Germline-derived CDR1 and CDR2 are LNHDA and SQIVND (reference sequence).

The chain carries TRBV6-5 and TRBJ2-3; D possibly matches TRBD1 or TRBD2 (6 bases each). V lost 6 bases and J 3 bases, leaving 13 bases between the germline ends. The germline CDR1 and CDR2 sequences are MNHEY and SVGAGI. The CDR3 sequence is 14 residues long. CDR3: CASRKGGGTDTQYF. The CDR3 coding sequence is TGTGCCAGCAGGAAGGGGGGAGGTACAGATACGCAGTATTTT.

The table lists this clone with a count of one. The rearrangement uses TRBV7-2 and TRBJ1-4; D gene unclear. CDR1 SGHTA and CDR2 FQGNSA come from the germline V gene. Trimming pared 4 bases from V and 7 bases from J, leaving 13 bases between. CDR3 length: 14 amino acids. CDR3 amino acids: CASSSAFRSEKLFF. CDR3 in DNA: TGTGCCAGCAGCTCGGCGTTTCGGAGTGAAAAACTGTTTTTT.

DNA of the CDR3: TGTGCCAGCAGCTTAGCCTTATACGAGCAGTACTTC. Encoded protein: CASSLALYEQYF. V and J are TRBV11-2 and TRBJ2-7; D gene unclear. Germline V gives CDR1 SGHAT, CDR2 FQNNGV. The CDR3 contains 12 residues. Trimming removed 1 base at V and 4 bases at J, with 5 bases between.